The 26 T cell receptor beta chains listed next were all sequenced from one sample in a study of blood T cell repertoires in COVID-19. TCRdb's copy holds only in-frame clones and misses some; the assay was immunoSEQ multiplex PCR. The repertoire holds 140,000 or so clones, with 85% to 90% as singletons. The sequenced sample was peripheral blood. All receptors derive from a woman aged 50 to 60 with active or convalescent COVID-19.

The CDR3 is CASSQLSNYGYTF. CDR3 in DNA: TGTGCCAGCAGTCAACTTAGTAACTATGGCTACACCTTC. This chain links TRBV12-3 or TRBV12-4 with TRBJ1-2; unclear D gene. Trimming removed 5 bases at V and 1 base at J, with 8 bases between. This CDR3 comprises 13 residues.

Only one count was recorded for this clone. The rearrangement uses TRBV5-1 and TRBJ1-1, with D perhaps TRBD1 (5 bases). CDR1 and CDR2 (germline): SGHRS, YFSETQ. The CDR3 extends over 16 amino acids. Trimming removed 0 bases at V and 0 bases at J, with 12 bases between. The CDR3 DNA sequence: TGCGCCAGCAGCTTGGAAGGGGCATCCATGAACACTGAAGCTTTCTTT. Its translation: CASSLEGASMNTEAFF.

The V and J genes are TRBV6-5 and TRBJ2-7; no firm D call. Trimming shortened V by 0 bases and J by 5 bases, and 14 bases separated the two germline ends. The germline V gene encodes CDR1 MNHEY and CDR2 SVGAGI. The CDR3 loop spans 15 amino acids. The CDR3 DNA is TGTGCCAGCAGTTACTCGTCCCCCGAGGTGGACGAGCAGTACTTC. Its protein product is CASSYSSPEVDEQYF.

The rearrangement uses TRBV6-6 and TRBJ1-4; 8 nucleotides agree with TRBD1. The germline V gene has CDR1 MNHNY and CDR2 SVGAGI (reference sequence). The junction had 8 bases not matched to a gene; V was cut back by 3 bases and J by 8 bases. This CDR3 is built from 15 residues. Written as DNA, the CDR3 is TGTGCCAGCAGTTATGCGACAGGGGCGGGGGAAAAACTGTTTTTT. Its protein is CASSYATGAGEKLFF.

The V call is TRBV7-2, the J call TRBJ2-7, with unresolved D. V lost 4 bases, J lost 4 bases, and 11 bases lay in between. The germline V gene encodes CDR1 SGHTA and CDR2 FQGNSA. The CDR3 is made up of 13 amino acids. CDR3 in DNA: TGTGCCAGCAGCTCCTCACTCTTTTACGAGCAGTACTTC. It encodes CASSSSLFYEQYF.

This clone was seen a single time. The chain links TRBV29-1 to TRBJ1-1; D is unresolved. V was trimmed by 8 bases and J by 1 base, leaving 14 bases between them. The CDR3 covers 13 residues. The germline CDR1 and CDR2 sequences are SQVTM and ANQGSEA. The CDR3 nucleotides read TGCAGCTACAATAAACAGCAGAACACTGAAGCTTTCTTT. It encodes CSYNKQQNTEAFF.

A single count supports this clone. The chain is built from TRBV27 and TRBJ2-1, with D tentatively TRBD1 (6 bases). V shed 5 bases and J shed 15 bases, with 20 bases lying between them. The germline V gene encodes CDR1 MNHEY and CDR2 SMNVEV (reference sequence). The CDR3 contains 13 residues. The CDR3, as DNA: TGTGCCAGCAGTGAGGACAGATTTGTTGAGGGGTTCTTC. This sequence encodes CASSEDRFVEGFF.

This clone was seen only a few times. The chain links TRBV19 to TRBJ1-1; no reliable D call. CDR3 length: 9 amino acids. The V end was cut by 10 bases, the J end by 8 bases, with 8 bases between. The germline V gene encodes CDR1 LNHDA and CDR2 SQIVND (reference sequence). For the CDR3, the DNA is TGTGCCATTATAAAAGAAGCTTTCTTT. The encoded protein is CAIIKEAFF.

This chain connects TRBV3-1 (or the pseudogene TRBV3-2) to TRBJ2-5; 8 nucleotides align to TRBD2. Germline V gene lookup returns CDR1 LGHDT and CDR2 YNNKEL (reference sequence). J gave up 1 base and V 0 bases, and 4 bases lay outside the gene matches. CDR3 length: 16 residues. CDR3 nucleotide sequence: TGTGCCAGCAGCCAAGATAGCGGGGCGGCCCAAGAGACCCAGTACTTC. It is translated as CASSQDSGAAQETQYF.

The V call is TRBV6-6, the J call TRBJ1-1; D gene ambiguous. Trimming removed 2 bases from V and 4 bases from J, with 11 bases in between. This CDR3 is built from 14 residues. CDR1 MNHNY and CDR2 SVGAGI come from the germline V gene (reference sequence). The CDR3 loop is CASSYIREGTEAFF. The CDR3 DNA sequence: TGTGCCAGCAGTTACATTAGGGAGGGCACTGAAGCTTTCTTT.

The chain uses TRBV6-5 and TRBJ1-1, with 11 nucleotides matching TRBD1. The CDR3 spans 15 residues. Trimming at V came to 4 bases and at J to 3 bases, leaving 4 bases not matched to a gene. Germline CDR1 is MNHEY and CDR2 is SVGAGI. The chain's CDR3 is CASSSGTGGHTEAFF. The CDR3 DNA reads as TGTGCCAGCAGTTCCGGGACAGGGGGTCACACTGAAGCTTTCTTT.

The rearrangement uses TRBV6-2 or TRBV6-3 and TRBJ2-1; 8 bases fit TRBD1. This CDR3 has 18 amino acids. The trim removed 0 bases at V and 3 bases at J, leaving 10 bases unmatched. Germline V gene lookup returns CDR1 MNHEY and CDR2 SVGEGT. CDR3 amino acids: CASSYSPNRQGFYNEQFF. CDR3 sequence (DNA): TGTGCCAGCAGTTACTCCCCCAACCGACAGGGGTTCTACAATGAGCAGTTCTTC.

The chain is built from TRBV10-3 and TRBJ1-3; D gene uncertain. Germline V lookup: CDR1 ENHRY, CDR2 SYGVKD. The length of the CDR3 is 13 residues. V was pared by 6 bases and J by 0 bases, with 6 bases between. The DNA for the CDR3 is TGTGCCATCAGGAGCTCCTCTGGAAACACCATATATTTT. It specifies CAIRSSSGNTIYF.

This rearrangement joins TRBV2 to TRBJ1-1; D gene unclear. Between the trimmed V and J ends, which lost 7 bases and 3 bases, there was a span of 15 bases. The CDR3 covers 14 residues. Germline loops: CDR1 SNHLY, CDR2 FYNNEI. Written as DNA, the CDR3 is TGTGCCAGCATGATTGACGGAGAGTACACTGAAGCTTTCTTT. Its translation: CASMIDGEYTEAFF.

The chain links TRBV7-9 to TRBJ2-5, with 9 bases matching TRBD1. From germline, CDR1 is SEHNR and CDR2 FQNEAQ (reference sequence). CDR3 length: 15 residues. Losses at the gene ends were 1 base for V and 5 bases for J; bases not matched to a gene: 5. CDR3 coding DNA: TGTGCCAGCAGCTTAGTACAGGGGGCAGGTGAGACCCAGTACTTC. Protein: CASSLVQGAGETQYF.

V usage is TRBV5-1 and J usage is TRBJ2-5; tentative D call: TRBD1 (5 bases). The CDR3 length is 13 residues. V lost 0 bases to trimming and J lost 3 bases, with 6 bases between them. Germline V gives CDR1 SGHRS, CDR2 YFSETQ. The CDR3 sequence: CASSLEGEETQYF. DNA of the CDR3: TGCGCCAGCAGCTTGGAAGGGGAAGAGACCCAGTACTTC.

The V call is TRBV28, the J call TRBJ1-2; D might be TRBD1 (6 bases). Per germline, CDR1 MDHEN and CDR2 SYDVKM. The CDR3 contains 14 residues. Trimming took off 7 bases at V and 4 bases at J, with 16 bases between the two ends. This CDR3 is CASTQGPGAYGYTF. The CDR3 DNA follows: TGTGCCAGCACCCAAGGGCCAGGGGCCTATGGCTACACCTTC.

The V call is TRBV28, the J call TRBJ2-7; 9 positions agree with TRBD2. This CDR3 has 17 amino acids. Per germline, CDR1 MDHEN and CDR2 SYDVKM. V shed 6 bases, J shed 0 bases, and the junction held 12 bases outside the gene matches. In DNA, the CDR3 is TGTGCCAGCAGGGCCCGTGCTAGCGGGGCGTTCTCCTACGAGCAGTACTTC. It specifies CASRARASGAFSYEQYF.

V usage is TRBV11-2 and J usage is TRBJ2-5, with 7 bases fitting TRBD2. CDR3 length: 16 amino acids. The V gene's germline CDR1 is SGHAT and CDR2 FQNNGV. Germline trimming cut 5 bases from V and 4 bases from J; bases unmatched to any gene: 13. This CDR3 is CASSLSWRGTAETQYF. CDR3 DNA: TGTGCCAGCAGCCTTTCTTGGCGGGGGACTGCAGAGACCCAGTACTTC. Together with reference TRBV11-2 and TRBJ2-5, the CDR3 gives the full variable domain: EAGVAQSPRYKIIEKRQSVAFWCNPISGHATLYWYQQILGQGPKLLIQFQNNGVVDDSQLPKDRFSAERLKGVDSTLKIQPAKLEDSAVYLCASSLSWRGTAETQYFGPGTRLLVL.

V usage is TRBV27 and J usage is TRBJ1-1, with 9 bases lining up with TRBD1. Trimming cost V 10 bases and J 0 bases; bases outside gene matches: 12. The CDR3 is made up of 16 amino acids. Germline loops: CDR1 MNHEY, CDR2 SMNVEV (reference sequence). CDR3 in DNA: TGTGCCACCTTCGACAGGGGGGTCCCCATGAACACTGAAGCTTTCTTT. Its translation: CATFDRGVPMNTEAFF.

The chain links TRBV27 to TRBJ2-5; D remains unclear. CDR3 length equals 13 residues. CDR1 is MNHEY and CDR2 is SMNVEV in the germline V gene (reference sequence). Between the trimmed V and J ends, which lost 5 bases and 5 bases, there was a span of 12 bases. CDR3 residues: CASSKRYPETQYF. Written as DNA, the CDR3 is TGTGCCAGCAGTAAGAGGTATCCGGAGACCCAGTACTTC.

This chain connects TRBV7-2 to TRBJ1-4, with D possibly matching TRBD1 (5 bases). CDR3 length: 14 residues. The ends were cut back, 2 bases at V and 5 bases at J, with 9 bases in the middle. The germline V gene has CDR1 SGHTA and CDR2 FQGNSA. The CDR3 here is CASSLRQSNEKLFF. DNA of the CDR3: TGTGCCAGCAGCTTACGACAGTCGAATGAAAAACTGTTTTTT.

The genes are TRBV7-9 and TRBJ2-2, with TRBD2 matching 10 bases. The CDR3 loop spans 17 amino acids. The V gene end was trimmed by 5 bases and the J gene end by 1 base; junction bases not matched to a gene: 7. Looked up from germline, CDR1 is SEHNR and CDR2 is FQNEAQ (reference sequence). CDR3 in amino acids: CASSPAGGRVNTGELFF. CDR3 coding DNA: TGTGCCAGCAGCCCAGCGGGAGGGCGGGTGAACACCGGGGAGCTGTTTTTT. The complete variable domain, with remaining parts taken from reference TRBV7-9 and TRBJ2-2, reads DTGVSQNPRHKITKRGQNVTFRCDPISEHNRLYWYRQTLGQGPEFLTYFQNEAQLEKSRLLSDRFSAERPKGSFSTLEIQRTEQGDSAMYLCASSPAGGRVNTGELFFGEGSRLTVL.

CDR3 in amino acids: CASSSTQTGLAYGYTF. The CDR3, as DNA: TGTGCCAGCAGCTCCACCCAGACAGGGCTTGCCTATGGCTACACCTTC. This chain links TRBV7-9 with TRBJ1-2, with 7 nucleotides matching TRBD1. Germline CDR1 is SEHNR and CDR2 is FQNEAQ (reference sequence). This CDR3 has 16 amino acids. The trim removed 4 bases at V and 4 bases at J, leaving 12 bases unmatched.

This clone was observed a few times. CDR3 nucleotides: TGTGCCAGCAGCTTAACTGGGAGTCTGATCGGAGACAAAAACATTCAGTACTTC. Protein product: CASSLTGSLIGDKNIQYF. The chain links TRBV11-2 to TRBJ2-4; possibly TRBD2 for D (5 bases). The ends were cut back, 2 bases at V and 3 bases at J, with 20 bases in the middle. The CDR3 runs 18 residues. Germline CDR1 SGHAT, CDR2 FQNNGV.

The genes are TRBV10-3 and TRBJ2-5; D perhaps matches TRBD1 (8 bases). CDR1 ENHRY and CDR2 SYGVKD come from the germline V gene. The CDR3 runs 12 residues. V gave up 10 bases and J gave up 4 bases, with 13 bases separating them. CDR3 in amino acids: CATTGGGETQYF. The CDR3 DNA reads as TGTGCCACTACAGGGGGGGGAGAGACCCAGTACTTC.